The clone carrying this T cell receptor (beta chain) turned up a few times. The method was immunoSEQ multiplex PCR; TCRdb's version includes in-frame clones alone and lacks a portion of them. This table has tens of thousands of clones, around 70% appearing once. This record belongs to a study of PD-1 blockade in classical Hodgkin lymphoma. The CDR3 contains 14 residues. The germline gives CDR1 LGHNT, CDR2 FRNRAP. V lost 5 bases and J 2 bases, leaving 12 bases between the germline ends. Every patient experienced relapse after autologous stem cell transplantation, and brentuximab vedotin exposure varied.

This chain connects TRBV12-5 to TRBJ1-1, with unresolved D. Specimen: peripheral blood mononuclear cells (PBMCs), collected at baseline. The sequence derives from a human donor with classical Hodgkin lymphoma. This chain's CDR3 is CASGARAFNTEAFF. CDR3 nucleotides: TGTGCTAGTGGTGCCCGGGCCTTTAACACTGAAGCTTTCTTT.